Listed here is a single T cell receptor beta chain. These data come from a study of blood T cell repertoires in COVID-19. On the study more broadly: Specimens from acute and convalescent COVID-19 originated in the United States, Italy and Spain. PBMCs, B-cell-depleted T cells, or T cells were the source of the cDNA or gDNA that made up the material.

As handled by the study authors: Reference gene primer amplification gave estimated nucleated cell counts. Profiling relied on immunoSEQ multiplex PCR, and the TCRdb table lists in-frame clones only, not all of them. Clonal size and the V and J genes are those of that table, whereas D and trimming came from the DNA. This table holds about 270,000 clones, 65% to 90% found once. Germline-derived CDR1 and CDR2 are SGHDN and FVKESK. Unmatched junction bases numbered 5, after V lost 3 bases and J lost 1 base. This CDR3 is 16 amino acids long. The J gene is TRBJ2-7, the V gene TRBV14, with 11 bases identical to TRBD2. Sequences were obtained from peripheral blood. The receptor was derived from a woman aged 55-75 years with active or convalescent COVID-19. CDR3 loop: CASSHRLAGPSYEQYF. In DNA form, the CDR3 reads TGTGCCAGCAGCCACCGACTAGCGGGGCCTTCCTACGAGCAGTACTTC. Full variable domain (outside the CDR3, taken from reference TRBV14 and TRBJ2-7): EAGVTQFPSHSVIEKGQTVTLRCDPISGHDNLYWYRRVMGKEIKFLLHFVKESKQDESGMPNNRFLAERTGGTYSTLKVQPAELEDSGVYFCASSHRLAGPSYEQYFGPGTRLTVT.